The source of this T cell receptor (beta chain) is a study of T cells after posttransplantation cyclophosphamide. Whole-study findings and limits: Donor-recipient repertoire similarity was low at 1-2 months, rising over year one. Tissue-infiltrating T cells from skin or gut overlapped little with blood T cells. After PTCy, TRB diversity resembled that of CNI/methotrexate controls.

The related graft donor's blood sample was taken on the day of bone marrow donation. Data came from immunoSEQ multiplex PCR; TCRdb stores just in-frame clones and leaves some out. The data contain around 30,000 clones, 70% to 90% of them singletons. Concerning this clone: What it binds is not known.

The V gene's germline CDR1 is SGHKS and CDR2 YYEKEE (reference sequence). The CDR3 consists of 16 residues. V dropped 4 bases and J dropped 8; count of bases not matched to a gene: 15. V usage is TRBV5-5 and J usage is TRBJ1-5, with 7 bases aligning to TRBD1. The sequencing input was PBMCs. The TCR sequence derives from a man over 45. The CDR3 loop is CASSGGPGGSGKPQHF. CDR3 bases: TGTGCCAGCAGCGGTGGGCCAGGGGGATCGGGGAAGCCCCAGCATTTT.